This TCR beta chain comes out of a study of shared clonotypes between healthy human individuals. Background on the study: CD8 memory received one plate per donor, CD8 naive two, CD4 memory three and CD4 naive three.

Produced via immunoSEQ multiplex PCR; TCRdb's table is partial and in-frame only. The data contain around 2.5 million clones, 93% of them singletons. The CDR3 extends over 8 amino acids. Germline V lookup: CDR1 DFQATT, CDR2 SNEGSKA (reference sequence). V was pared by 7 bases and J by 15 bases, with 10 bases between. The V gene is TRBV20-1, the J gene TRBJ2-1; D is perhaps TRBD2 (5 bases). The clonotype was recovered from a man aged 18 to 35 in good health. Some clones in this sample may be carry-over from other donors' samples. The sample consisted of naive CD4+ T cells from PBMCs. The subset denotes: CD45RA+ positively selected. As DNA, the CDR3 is TGCAGTGTCGGGAAGGCGTTCTTC. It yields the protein CSVGKAFF.